The clone carrying this T cell receptor (beta chain) was found many times. V was cut by 2 bases and J by 3 bases, with 8 bases left in between. The CDR3 loop spans 13 amino acids. The germline gives CDR1 MNHEY, CDR2 SMNVEV (reference sequence). This record comes from a study of early T cells in non-severe SARS-CoV-2 infection. TCRdb redid the calling of the 5' RACE reads with MiXCR, one entry per CDR3 protein. The table records fewer than 100,000 distinct CDR3 sequences, over 5% of them present only once. Sequencing was carried out using whole blood. The source of this sequence is an adult who was a healthcare worker with PCR-confirmed SARS-CoV-2 infection or an uninfected control (not recorded which). The gene calls are TRBV27 and TRBJ2-7; D is unresolved. DNA for the CDR3: TGTGCCAGCAGTTTAAGGTACAGCTACGAGCAGTACTTC. This translates into CASSLRYSYEQYF.